The sequence of this T cell receptor beta chain was determined in a study of blood T cell repertoires in COVID-19. J gave up 3 bases and V 6 bases, and 7 bases lay outside the gene matches. The germline gives CDR1 LGHDT, CDR2 YNNKEL (reference sequence). The CDR3 extends over 15 amino acids. As handled by the study authors: Reference gene primer amplification gave estimated nucleated cell counts. Libraries were prepared by immunoSEQ multiplex PCR; TCRdb keeps only in-frame clonotypes and omits some of them. V and J calls and clone size are given by that table; D and trimming were obtained from the DNA. The repertoire consists of fewer than 400,000 clones, with 80% to 90% occurring once and the leading ten covering roughly 2.2%. Recruitment covered 20 to 25 US areas and drew participants whose ages spanned about 18 to 100 years. Two negative PCRs, clearance, or symptom resolution had been documented for recovered Cohort 3 donors.

The TCR originated in a man aged 30-40 years who had recovered from COVID-19. The chain links TRBV3-1 (or the pseudogene TRBV3-2) to TRBJ2-2; 7 nucleotides align to TRBD1. The sequenced sample consisted of PBMCs or T cells enriched from blood (not recorded which). The DNA of the CDR3 is TGTGCCAGCAGGGACGACAGGGTAGACACCGGGGAGCTGTTTTTT. Translation gives CASRDDRVDTGELFF.